The 22 T cell receptor beta chains presented below share a single source sample, sequenced in a study of blood T cell repertoires in COVID-19. The repertoire was sequenced with immunoSEQ multiplex PCR; TCRdb's copy has only in-frame clones and lacks some. Of roughly 150,000 clones in the sample, approximately 82% were seen once. Sequences were obtained from peripheral blood. These receptors originate from a woman in her 70s who had recovered from COVID-19.

V gene TRBV19 combines with J gene TRBJ1-2; D is uncertain. CDR3 length: 13 residues. Germline V gene data show CDR1 as LNHDA and CDR2 as SQIVND (reference sequence). The V end was cut by 5 bases, the J end by 8 bases, with 15 bases between. In DNA, the CDR3 is TGTGCCAGTAGTGTGCCGGGAGCGGGGGGCTACACCTTC. This sequence encodes CASSVPGAGGYTF. The full variable domain, rest sourced from reference TRBV19 and TRBJ1-2, is DGGITQSPKYLFRKEGQNVTLSCEQNLNHDAMYWYRQDPGQGLRLIYYSQIVNDFQKGDIAEGYSVSREKKESFPLTVTSAQKNPTAFYLCASSVPGAGGYTFGSGTRLTVV.

The V call is TRBV28, the J call TRBJ1-4, with TRBD1 matching 7 bases. V lost 7 bases, J lost 7 bases, and 12 bases stayed unmatched. The CDR3 spans 15 residues. In germline, CDR1 is MDHEN, CDR2 SYDVKM. CDR3 in amino acids: CASIPRQGGGEKLFF. Written as DNA, the CDR3 is TGTGCCAGCATCCCCCGACAGGGTGGCGGTGAAAAACTGTTTTTT.

The V gene is TRBV4-3, the J gene TRBJ1-2; 7 bases match TRBD1. Per the germline V gene, CDR1 is LGHNA and CDR2 is YSLEER. CDR3 length: 16 amino acids. Germline trimming cut 3 bases from V and 4 bases from J; bases unmatched to any gene: 11. The CDR3 DNA follows: TGCGCCAGCAGCCAGGGGCCGAAGGGACAGTCCTATGGCTACACCTTC. Translated, it gives CASSQGPKGQSYGYTF.

The chain has TRBV9 and TRBJ2-1; 7 positions agree with TRBD2. Germline V lookup: CDR1 SGDLS, CDR2 YYNGEE. The CDR3 is made up of 16 amino acids. V lost 4 bases and J lost 3; bases outside the gene matches: 10. CDR3 coding DNA: TGTGCCAGCAGCCCCCGCCGGGGGGACGGCTACAATGAGCAGTTCTTC. This sequence encodes CASSPRRGDGYNEQFF.

The chain is built from TRBV7-6 and TRBJ1-6; 9 bases map to TRBD1. Looked up from germline, CDR1 is SGHVS and CDR2 is FNYEAQ. V trimming: 5 bases; J trimming: 7 bases; junction bases outside the gene matches: 9. This CDR3 contains 16 residues. CDR3: CASSPSRTGVNSPLHF. CDR3 coding DNA: TGTGCCAGCAGCCCCTCACGGACAGGGGTCAATTCACCCCTCCACTTT. The full variable domain, its missing parts supplied by reference TRBV7-6 and TRBJ1-6, is GAGVSQSPRYKVTKRGQDVALRCDPISGHVSLYWYRQALGQGPEFLTYFNYEAQQDKSGLPNDRFSAERPEGSISTLTIQRTEQRDSAMYRCASSPSRTGVNSPLHFGNGTRLTVT.

The chain couples TRBV28 to TRBJ1-2; 7 nucleotides match TRBD1. The CDR3 has 12 amino acids. Germline lookup yields CDR1 MDHEN and CDR2 SYDVKM. The ends lost 6 bases at V and 5 bases at J; junction bases unmatched: 3. The CDR3 sequence is CASSPQGYGYTF. The DNA for the CDR3 is TGTGCCAGCAGCCCACAGGGGTATGGCTACACCTTC.

This clone showed up just once. V usage is TRBV2 and J usage is TRBJ2-7; 9 nucleotides agree with TRBD1. Germline V CDR1 and CDR2: SNHLY, FYNNEI. V lost 8 bases, J lost 5 bases, and 10 bases stayed unmatched. This CDR3 has 14 amino acids. CDR3 loop: CASLRDRVDDEQYF. The DNA for the CDR3 is TGTGCCAGCCTTCGGGACAGGGTGGACGACGAGCAGTACTTC.

The chain couples TRBV27 to TRBJ1-1; 8 nucleotides align to TRBD1. The germline V gene has CDR1 MNHEY and CDR2 SMNVEV (reference sequence). The length of the CDR3 is 14 residues. Trimming took 6 bases from V and 8 from J; bases not matched to a gene: 11. CDR3 in DNA: TGTGCCAGCAGACGAGGACAGGGCCCGGGGGAAGCTTTCTTT. It specifies CASRRGQGPGEAFF.

CDR3 sequence: CASSTPQGATEAFF. CDR3 bases: TGTGCCAGTAGTACCCCCCAGGGGGCCACTGAAGCTTTCTTT. V usage is TRBV19 and J usage is TRBJ1-1, with 8 bases fitting TRBD1. CDR1 is LNHDA, CDR2 SQIVND, per germline (reference sequence). The CDR3 totals 14 residues. The ends lost 4 bases at V and 4 bases at J; junction bases unmatched: 5. Supplemented by reference TRBV19 and TRBJ1-1, the full variable domain reads DGGITQSPKYLFRKEGQNVTLSCEQNLNHDAMYWYRQDPGQGLRLIYYSQIVNDFQKGDIAEGYSVSREKKESFPLTVTSAQKNPTAFYLCASSTPQGATEAFFGQGTRLTVV.

In DNA form, the CDR3 reads TGTGCCAGCAGCCTGGGGACAGGGAGCACCGGGGAGCTGTTTTTT. Amino acids: CASSLGTGSTGELFF. This sequence joins TRBV7-9 and TRBJ2-2; 9 bases match TRBD1. The V and J ends lost 5 bases and 4 bases, in that order; junction bases with no gene match: 5. Germline-derived CDR1 and CDR2 are SEHNR and FQNEAQ (reference sequence). This CDR3 region has 15 residues.

The V and J genes are TRBV7-2 and TRBJ2-7; a possible D gene is TRBD1 (6 bases). The CDR3 sequence is 13 residues long. Trimming cost V 5 bases and J 7 bases, with 15 bases left between them. Germline-derived CDR1 and CDR2 are SGHTA and FQGNSA. CDR3: CASSPGTYLEQYF. DNA for the CDR3: TGTGCCAGCAGCCCGGGGACATACCTAGAGCAGTACTTC.

The gene calls are TRBV10-2 and TRBJ1-2; 8 positions match TRBD1. J lost 3 bases, V lost 0 bases, and 3 bases had no gene match. Per germline, CDR1 WSHSY and CDR2 SAAADI. The CDR3 spans 15 residues. The CDR3 DNA follows: TGCGCCAGCAGTGAGTCGTACAGGGGGGACTATGGCTACACCTTC. It is translated as CASSESYRGDYGYTF.

The rearrangement uses TRBV15 and TRBJ1-5, with TRBD1 as a possible D gene (6 bases). The CDR3 runs to 15 residues. The germline V and J ends were trimmed by 5 bases and 3 bases, with 14 bases remaining between them. Germline CDR1 reads LNHNV; CDR2 reads YYDKDF (reference sequence). The CDR3 bases are TGTGCCACCAGCGCTCCCCCGGGACACAATCAGCCCCAGCATTTT. Encoded protein: CATSAPPGHNQPQHF. Full variable domain (outside the CDR3, taken from reference TRBV15 and TRBJ1-5): DAMVIQNPRYQVTQFGKPVTLSCSQTLNHNVMYWYQQKSSQAPKLLFHYYDKDFNNEADTPDNFQSRRPNTSFCFLDIRSPGLGDTAMYLCATSAPPGHNQPQHFGDGTRLSIL.

This chain links TRBV6-5 with TRBJ2-2; 12 bases align to TRBD2. The germline V gene has CDR1 MNHEY and CDR2 SVGAGI. Unmatched junction bases numbered 3, after V lost 7 bases and J lost 6 bases. The CDR3 runs 14 residues. The DNA for the CDR3 is TGTGCCAGCACTCTAGCGGGAGGGCCCGGGGAGCTGTTTTTT. It specifies CASTLAGGPGELFF.

This clone was seen just once. V gene TRBV7-9 combines with J gene TRBJ2-5, with a tentative D call TRBD2 (5 bases). The CDR3 loop spans 16 amino acids. The V and J ends lost 0 bases and 4 bases respectively, with 15 bases between them. CDR1 is SEHNR, CDR2 FQNEAQ, per germline (reference sequence). The CDR3 loop is CASSLATGRGSETQYF. DNA of the CDR3: TGTGCCAGCAGCTTAGCCACGGGTAGAGGGTCAGAGACCCAGTACTTC.

The genes are TRBV19 and TRBJ1-1, with D possibly being TRBD1 (5 bases). The CDR3 spans 13 residues. CDR1 and CDR2 (germline): LNHDA, SQIVND (reference sequence). V was trimmed by 8 bases and J by 4 bases, leaving 14 bases between them. DNA of the CDR3: TGTGCCAGTCGGCAGGGAGGGAGCACTGAAGCTTTCTTT. It codes for CASRQGGSTEAFF.

This chain joins TRBV7-9 and TRBJ2-5, with TRBD1 identical over 9 bases. Trimming at V came to 5 bases and at J to 5 bases, leaving 9 bases not matched to a gene. The germline V gene encodes CDR1 SEHNR and CDR2 FQNEAQ (reference sequence). The CDR3 consists of 15 residues. The CDR3 is CASSRATGGRETQYF. The CDR3 bases are TGTGCCAGCAGCCGGGCAACAGGGGGCCGGGAGACCCAGTACTTC. Combining the CDR3 with reference TRBV7-9 and TRBJ2-5 gives the whole variable domain DTGVSQNPRHKITKRGQNVTFRCDPISEHNRLYWYRQTLGQGPEFLTYFQNEAQLEKSRLLSDRFSAERPKGSFSTLEIQRTEQGDSAMYLCASSRATGGRETQYFGPGTRLLVL.

The chain links TRBV29-1 to TRBJ1-4; D gene ambiguous. The CDR3 is 12 residues long. Trimming removed 4 bases at V and 9 bases at J, with 12 bases between. CDR1 SQVTM and CDR2 ANQGSEA come from the germline V gene. The CDR3 DNA follows: TGCAGCGTTGCGGTGGCGGGCCAAAAACTGTTTTTT. Protein sequence: CSVAVAGQKLFF.

This clone was detected only a few times. The rearrangement links TRBV10-3 to TRBJ2-2; the match to TRBD2 covers 7 bases. The junction had 3 bases not matched to a gene; V was cut back by 7 bases and J by 1 base. Germline V gives CDR1 ENHRY, CDR2 SYGVKD. CDR3 length: 14 residues. CDR3 in DNA: TGTGCCATCAAGACTAGCCGGAACACCGGGGAGCTGTTTTTT. This translates into CAIKTSRNTGELFF.

CDR3 sequence reads: CASSHSYNEQFF. The DNA for the CDR3 is TGTGCCAGCAGCCACTCCTACAATGAGCAGTTCTTC. The gene calls are TRBV11-2 and TRBJ2-1; D gene uncertain. The ends were cut back, 5 bases at V and 0 bases at J, with 2 bases in the middle. Germline CDR1 reads SGHAT; CDR2 reads FQNNGV. The CDR3 consists of 12 residues.

The chain joins TRBV6-5 to TRBJ1-4; unclear D gene. CDR1 MNHEY and CDR2 SVGAGI come from the germline V gene. Trimming cost V 2 bases and J 4 bases, with 5 bases left between them. The CDR3 runs to 13 residues. The CDR3 sequence is CASSYADNEKLFF. The CDR3 region has the DNA TGTGCCAGCAGTTACGCGGATAATGAAAAACTGTTTTTT.

This clone has just one count. The V and J genes are TRBV9 and TRBJ2-3, with a tentative D call TRBD1 (5 bases). This CDR3 contains 13 residues. Germline CDR1 SGDLS, CDR2 YYNGEE. Trimming removed 3 bases from V and 0 bases from J, with 5 bases in between. CDR3 nucleotide sequence: TGTGCCAGCAGCGAGGGGAGCACAGATACGCAGTATTTT. It specifies CASSEGSTDTQYF.